Each of the 10 T cell receptor beta chains below was sequenced from the same sample in a study of cytomegalovirus exposure and HLA in healthy donors. PCR used 60 Vbeta primers and 13 Jbeta primers. Repertoires were generated with immunoSEQ multiplex PCR, while TCRdb's copy carries only in-frame clones and drops some. This sample contains 100,000 to 150,000 clones. Sequencing input: PBMCs. These receptors were collected from a man aged 40-50 years in good health and CMV-seronegative.

The chain couples TRBV9 to TRBJ2-3; D gene ambiguous. Trimming pared 4 bases from V and 7 bases from J, leaving 10 bases between. Germline CDR1 is SGDLS and CDR2 is YYNGEE. This CDR3 is built from 12 residues. CDR3 in DNA: TGTGCCAGCAGCCCATCGCCTAATACGCAGTATTTT. Amino acid sequence: CASSPSPNTQYF.

This sequence joins TRBV9 and TRBJ2-1; TRBD2 aligns across 9 bases. The CDR3 covers 17 residues. The V segment lost 5 bases and the J segment 4 bases; nucleotides outside the gene matches: 13. The germline gives CDR1 SGDLS, CDR2 YYNGEE. CDR3: CASRGSGSLLRYNEQFF. The CDR3 DNA follows: TGTGCCAGCAGAGGTAGCGGGAGCCTCCTAAGATACAATGAGCAGTTCTTC.

V usage is TRBV30 and J usage is TRBJ1-6; D unclear. The germline V gene has CDR1 GTSNPN and CDR2 SVGIG (reference sequence). CDR3 length: 15 amino acids. V shed 0 bases and J shed 2 bases, with 8 bases lying between them. CDR3 bases: TGTGCCTGGAGTGTAGGTGACACCTATAATTCACCCCTCCACTTT. It specifies CAWSVGDTYNSPLHF.

The V gene is TRBV10-1, the J gene TRBJ2-5, with 9 nucleotides matching TRBD1. Unmatched junction bases numbered 7, after V lost 0 bases and J lost 5 bases. This CDR3 region has 16 residues. Germline V CDR1 and CDR2: WNHNN, SYGVQD (reference sequence). In DNA form, the CDR3 reads TGCGCCAGCAGTGAGTCGGAGGGACAGGGAACGGAGACCCAGTACTTC. Protein: CASSESEGQGTETQYF.

The gene calls are TRBV18 and TRBJ2-1, with 7 positions matching TRBD1. This CDR3 region has 16 residues. The ends lost 4 bases at V and 8 bases at J; junction bases unmatched: 14. Germline values: CDR1 KGHSH, CDR2 LQKENI. The CDR3 coding sequence is TGTGCCAGCTCACTACAGCAGGTTCAAACAGGGGATGAGCAGTTCTTC. Amino acid sequence: CASSLQQVQTGDEQFF.

V usage is TRBV7-6 and J usage is TRBJ2-7; 11 nucleotides align to TRBD1. CDR3 length equals 15 residues. Germline V gene lookup returns CDR1 SGHVS and CDR2 FNYEAQ. The ends lost 4 bases at V and 4 bases at J; junction bases unmatched: 6. CDR3 bases: TGTGCCAGCAGCTCGGACAGGGGGCCCATGTACGAGCAGTACTTC. Its protein is CASSSDRGPMYEQYF.

The chain links TRBV19 to TRBJ2-7; D is perhaps TRBD1 (5 bases). Trimming removed 3 bases from V and 2 bases from J, with 14 bases in between. From germline, CDR1 is LNHDA and CDR2 SQIVND (reference sequence). This CDR3 is 15 amino acids long. In DNA, the CDR3 is TGTGCCAGTAGTATCTCCTCCCAGGGTCCCTACGAGCAGTACTTC. Its protein product is CASSISSQGPYEQYF.

V is TRBV5-4 and J is TRBJ1-1, with a tentative D call TRBD1 (5 bases). CDR1 and CDR2 (germline): SGHNT, YYREEE (reference sequence). The V end was cut by 7 bases, the J end by 4 bases, with 20 bases between. The CDR3 has 15 residues. The CDR3 sequence: CASRAGGSGITEAFF. CDR3 nucleotide sequence: TGTGCCAGCCGGGCCGGGGGTAGCGGTATCACTGAAGCTTTCTTT.

The chain carries TRBV6-1 and TRBJ2-5; D is ambiguous. Germline V lookup: CDR1 MNHNS, CDR2 SASEGT. The CDR3 has 13 residues. Trimming removed 4 bases at V and 5 bases at J, with 11 bases between. This CDR3 reads CASSGAGRETQYF. For the CDR3, the DNA is TGTGCCAGCAGTGGGGCAGGTCGGGAGACCCAGTACTTC.

V usage is TRBV27 and J usage is TRBJ2-7; maybe TRBD1 (8 bases). Trimming shortened V by 3 bases and J by 7 bases, and 16 bases separated the two germline ends. Per the germline V gene, CDR1 is MNHEY and CDR2 is SMNVEV (reference sequence). The CDR3 extends over 14 amino acids. CDR3 DNA: TGTGCCAGCAGTTTTACCAGCGGGACAGGAGAGCAGTACTTC. Amino acid sequence: CASSFTSGTGEQYF.